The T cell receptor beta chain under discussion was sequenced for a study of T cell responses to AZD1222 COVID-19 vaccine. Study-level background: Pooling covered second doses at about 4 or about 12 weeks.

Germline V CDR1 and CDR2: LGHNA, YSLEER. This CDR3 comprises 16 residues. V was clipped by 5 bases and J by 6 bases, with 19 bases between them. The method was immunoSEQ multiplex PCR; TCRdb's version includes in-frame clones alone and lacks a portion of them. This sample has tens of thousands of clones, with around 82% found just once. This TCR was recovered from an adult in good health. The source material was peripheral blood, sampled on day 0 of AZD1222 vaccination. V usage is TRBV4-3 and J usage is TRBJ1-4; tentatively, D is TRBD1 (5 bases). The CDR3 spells CASSVGDGDYYEKLFF. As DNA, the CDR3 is TGCGCCAGCAGCGTCGGGGACGGTGACTATTATGAAAAACTGTTTTTT.